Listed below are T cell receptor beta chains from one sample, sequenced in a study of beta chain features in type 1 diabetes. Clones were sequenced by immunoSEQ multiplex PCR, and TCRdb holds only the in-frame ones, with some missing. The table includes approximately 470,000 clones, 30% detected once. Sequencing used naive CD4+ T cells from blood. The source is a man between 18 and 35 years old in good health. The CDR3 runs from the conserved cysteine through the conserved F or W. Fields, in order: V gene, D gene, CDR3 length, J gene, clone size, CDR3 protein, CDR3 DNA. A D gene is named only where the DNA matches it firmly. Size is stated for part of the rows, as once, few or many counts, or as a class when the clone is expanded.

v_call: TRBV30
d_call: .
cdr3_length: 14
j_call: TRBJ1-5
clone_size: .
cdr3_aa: CAWSGSYSNQPQHF
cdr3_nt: TGTGCCTGGAGTGGCAGCTATAGCAATCAGCCCCAGCATTTT

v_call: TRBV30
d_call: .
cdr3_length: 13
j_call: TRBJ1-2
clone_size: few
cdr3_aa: CAQRDRNRYGYTF
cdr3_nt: TGTGCCCAAAGGGACCGCAACCGCTATGGCTACACCTTC

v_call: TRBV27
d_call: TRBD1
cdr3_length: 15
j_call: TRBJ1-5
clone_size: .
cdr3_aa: CASSPNRGGNQPQHF
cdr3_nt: TGTGCCAGCAGTCCCAACAGGGGTGGCAATCAGCCCCAGCATTTT

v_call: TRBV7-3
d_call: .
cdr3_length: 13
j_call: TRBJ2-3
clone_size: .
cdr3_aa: CASSLTGTDTQYF
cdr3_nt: TGTGCCAGCAGCTTAACAGGGACAGATACGCAGTATTTT

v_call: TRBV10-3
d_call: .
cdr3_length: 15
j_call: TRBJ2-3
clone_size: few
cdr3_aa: CAISDIGRITDTQYF
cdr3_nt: TGTGCCATCAGTGATATCGGGCGGATCACAGATACGCAGTATTTT

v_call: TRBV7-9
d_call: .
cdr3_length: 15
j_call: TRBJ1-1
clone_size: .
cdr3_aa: CASSLAGTPNTEAFF
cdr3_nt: TGTGCCAGCAGCTTAGCCGGGACACCCAACACTGAAGCTTTCTTT

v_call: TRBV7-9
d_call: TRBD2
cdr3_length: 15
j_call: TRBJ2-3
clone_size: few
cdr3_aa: CASSKGLAGADTQYF
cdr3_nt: TGTGCCAGCAGCAAGGGACTAGCGGGAGCAGATACGCAGTATTTT

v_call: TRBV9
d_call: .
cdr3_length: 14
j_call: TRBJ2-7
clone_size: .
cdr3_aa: CASSVEIGAYEQYF
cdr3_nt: TGTGCCAGCAGCGTAGAGATAGGGGCCTACGAGCAGTACTTC

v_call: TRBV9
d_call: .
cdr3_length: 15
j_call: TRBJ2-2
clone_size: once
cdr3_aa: CASSVRERRGGELFF
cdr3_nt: TGTGCCAGCAGCGTCCGAGAGCGCCGGGGAGGGGAGCTGTTTTTT

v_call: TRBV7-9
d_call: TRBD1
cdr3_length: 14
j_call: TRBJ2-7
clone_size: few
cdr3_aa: CASSPTGGLVEQYF
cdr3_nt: TGTGCCAGCAGCCCGACAGGGGGCCTTGTCGAGCAGTACTTC

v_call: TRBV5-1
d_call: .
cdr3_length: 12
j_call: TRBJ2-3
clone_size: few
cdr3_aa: CASSLLVGTQYF
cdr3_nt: TGCGCCAGCAGCTTGTTGGTCGGGACGCAGTATTTT

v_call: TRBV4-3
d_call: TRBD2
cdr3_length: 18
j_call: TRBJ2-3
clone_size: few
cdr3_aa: CASSQDSLAGLRTDTQYF
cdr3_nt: TGCGCCAGCAGCCAAGATTCACTAGCGGGACTGCGCACAGATACGCAGTATTTT

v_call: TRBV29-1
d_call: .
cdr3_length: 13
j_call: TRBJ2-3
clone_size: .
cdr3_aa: CSVGTGGTDTQYF
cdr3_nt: TGCAGCGTTGGCACAGGCGGCACAGATACGCAGTATTTT

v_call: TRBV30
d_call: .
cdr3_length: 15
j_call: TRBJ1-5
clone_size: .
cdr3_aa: CAWSVHRTSPWPQHF
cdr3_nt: TGTGCCTGGAGTGTACACAGGACATCCCCCTGGCCCCAGCATTTT

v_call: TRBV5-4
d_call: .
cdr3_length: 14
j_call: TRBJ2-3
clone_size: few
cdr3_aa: CASSWDTSTDTQYF
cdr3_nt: TGTGCCAGCAGCTGGGACACTAGCACAGATACGCAGTATTTT

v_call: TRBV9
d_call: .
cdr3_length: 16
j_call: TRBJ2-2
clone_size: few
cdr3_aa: CASSTNQFGLTGELFF
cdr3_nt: TGTGCCAGCAGCACAAACCAGTTTGGCCTAACCGGGGAGCTGTTTTTT

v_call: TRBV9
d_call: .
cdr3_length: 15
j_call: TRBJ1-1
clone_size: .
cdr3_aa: CASSVEPGANTEAFF
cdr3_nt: TGTGCCAGCAGCGTAGAACCGGGAGCTAACACTGAAGCTTTCTTT

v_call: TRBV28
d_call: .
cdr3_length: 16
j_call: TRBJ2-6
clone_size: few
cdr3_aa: CASSSLQGWGANVLTF
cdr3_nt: TGTGCCAGCAGTTCCCTACAGGGTTGGGGGGCCAACGTCCTGACTTTC

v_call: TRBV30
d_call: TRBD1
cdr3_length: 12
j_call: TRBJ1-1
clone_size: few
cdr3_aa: CACDRGYTEAFF
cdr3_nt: TGTGCCTGTGACAGGGGATACACTGAAGCTTTCTTT

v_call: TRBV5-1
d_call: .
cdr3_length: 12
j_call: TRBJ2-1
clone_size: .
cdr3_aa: CASSLALSEQFF
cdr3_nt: TGCGCCAGCAGCTTGGCATTGAGTGAGCAGTTCTTC

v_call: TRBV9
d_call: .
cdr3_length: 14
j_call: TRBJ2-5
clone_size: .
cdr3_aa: CASSVDVGFETQYF
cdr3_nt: TGTGCCAGCAGCGTAGACGTGGGTTTCGAGACCCAGTACTTC

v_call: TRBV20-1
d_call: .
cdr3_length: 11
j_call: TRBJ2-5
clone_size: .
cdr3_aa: CSGESQETQYF
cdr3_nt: TGCAGTGGTGAGAGTCAAGAGACCCAGTACTTC

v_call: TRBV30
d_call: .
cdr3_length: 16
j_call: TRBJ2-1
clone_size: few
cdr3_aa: CAWSVGGPSSYNEQFF
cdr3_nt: TGTGCCTGGAGTGTAGGCGGGCCAAGCTCCTACAATGAGCAGTTCTTC

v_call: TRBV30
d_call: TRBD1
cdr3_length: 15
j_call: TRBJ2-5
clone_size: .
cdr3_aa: CAWSTGPGQGETQYF
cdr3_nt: TGTGCCTGGAGTACTGGGCCGGGACAGGGAGAGACCCAGTACTTC

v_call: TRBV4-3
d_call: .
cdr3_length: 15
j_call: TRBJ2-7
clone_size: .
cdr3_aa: CASSQGLYNSYEQYF
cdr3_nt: TGCGCCAGCAGCCAAGGTTTATACAACTCCTACGAGCAGTACTTC

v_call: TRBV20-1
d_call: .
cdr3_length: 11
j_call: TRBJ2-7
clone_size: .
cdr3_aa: CSARGPTEQYF
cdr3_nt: TGCAGTGCTAGAGGACCCACCGAGCAGTACTTC

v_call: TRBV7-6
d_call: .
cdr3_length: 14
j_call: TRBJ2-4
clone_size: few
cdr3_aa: CASSSLGTKNIQYF
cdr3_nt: TGTGCCAGCAGCTCTCTAGGGACCAAAAACATTCAGTACTTC

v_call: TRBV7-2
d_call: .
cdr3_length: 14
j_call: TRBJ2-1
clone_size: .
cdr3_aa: CASSPAGSYNEQFF
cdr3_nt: TGTGCCAGCAGCCCGGCGGGGTCCTACAATGAGCAGTTCTTC

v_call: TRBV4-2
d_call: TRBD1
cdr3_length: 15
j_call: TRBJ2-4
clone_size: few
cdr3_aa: CASSLLGTGGNIQYF
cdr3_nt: TGTGCCAGCAGCCTCCTCGGGACAGGGGGAAACATTCAGTACTTC

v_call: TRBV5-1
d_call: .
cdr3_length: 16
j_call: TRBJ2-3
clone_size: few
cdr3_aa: CASSLGGRSSTDTQYF
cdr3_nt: TGCGCCAGCAGCTTGGGAGGACGGTCTAGCACAGATACGCAGTATTTT

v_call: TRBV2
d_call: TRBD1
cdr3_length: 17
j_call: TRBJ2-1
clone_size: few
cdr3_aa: CASSPRGQGLLYNEQFF
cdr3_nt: TGTGCCAGCAGTCCGCGGGGACAGGGGTTACTATACAATGAGCAGTTCTTC

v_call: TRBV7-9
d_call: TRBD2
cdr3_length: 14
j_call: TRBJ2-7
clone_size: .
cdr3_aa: CASSILGLAGEQYF
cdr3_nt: TGTGCCAGCAGCATACTAGGACTAGCGGGGGAGCAGTACTTC

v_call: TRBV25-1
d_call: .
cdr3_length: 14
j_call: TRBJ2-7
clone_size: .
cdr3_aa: CASSWGVSVGEQYF
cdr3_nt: TGTGCCAGCTCATGGGGGGTCTCAGTAGGCGAGCAGTACTTC

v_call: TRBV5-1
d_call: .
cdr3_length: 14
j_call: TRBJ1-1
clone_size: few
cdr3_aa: CASSFASEFAEAFF
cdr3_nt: TGCGCCAGCAGCTTTGCATCGGAGTTCGCTGAAGCTTTCTTT

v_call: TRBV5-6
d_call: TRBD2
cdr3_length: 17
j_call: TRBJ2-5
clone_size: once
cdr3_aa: CASRAGTSGSPQETQYF
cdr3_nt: TGTGCCAGCAGAGCCGGGACTAGCGGGAGTCCCCAAGAGACCCAGTACTTC

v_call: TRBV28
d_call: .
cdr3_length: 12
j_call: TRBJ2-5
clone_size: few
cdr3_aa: CASSLHPETQYF
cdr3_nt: TGTGCCAGCAGTCTCCACCCCGAGACCCAGTACTTC

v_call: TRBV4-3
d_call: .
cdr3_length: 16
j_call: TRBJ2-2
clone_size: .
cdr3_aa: CASSQDIRGNTGELFF
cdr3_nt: TGCGCCAGCAGCCAAGATATAAGAGGGAACACCGGGGAGCTGTTTTTT

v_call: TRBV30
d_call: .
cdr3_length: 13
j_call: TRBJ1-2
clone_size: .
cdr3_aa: CAWSVGGGYGYTF
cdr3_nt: TGTGCCTGGAGTGTAGGAGGGGGTTATGGCTACACCTTC

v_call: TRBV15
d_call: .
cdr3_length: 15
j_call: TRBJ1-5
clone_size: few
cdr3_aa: CATSRDRRLNQPQHF
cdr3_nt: TGTGCCACCAGCAGAGACAGGAGACTCAATCAGCCCCAGCATTTT

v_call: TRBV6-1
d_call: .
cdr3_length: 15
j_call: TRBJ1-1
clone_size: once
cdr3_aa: CASTRAGAMRTEAFF
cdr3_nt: TGTGCCAGCACCCGGGCGGGGGCCATGCGGACTGAAGCTTTCTTT

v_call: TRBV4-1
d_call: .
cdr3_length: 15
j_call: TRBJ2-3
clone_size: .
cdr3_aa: CASSQVGHNTDTQYF
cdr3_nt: TGCGCCAGCAGCCAAGTGGGGCATAACACAGATACGCAGTATTTT

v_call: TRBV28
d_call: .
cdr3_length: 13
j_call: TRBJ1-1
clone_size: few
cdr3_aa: CASSVTVNTEAFF
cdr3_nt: TGTGCCAGCAGTGTGACAGTGAACACTGAAGCTTTCTTT

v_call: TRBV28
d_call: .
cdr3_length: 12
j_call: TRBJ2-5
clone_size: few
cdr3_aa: CASSPQRKTQYF
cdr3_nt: TGTGCCAGCAGTCCCCAGAGGAAGACCCAGTACTTC

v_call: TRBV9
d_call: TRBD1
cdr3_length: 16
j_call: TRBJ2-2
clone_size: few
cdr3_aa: CASSRVGTGRTGELFF
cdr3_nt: TGTGCCAGCAGCCGAGTGGGGACAGGGAGAACCGGGGAGCTGTTTTTT

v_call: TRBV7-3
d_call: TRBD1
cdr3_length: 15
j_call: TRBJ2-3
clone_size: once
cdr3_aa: CASSRQGALGDTQYF
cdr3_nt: TGTGCCAGCAGCCGTCAGGGGGCGCTTGGAGATACGCAGTATTTT

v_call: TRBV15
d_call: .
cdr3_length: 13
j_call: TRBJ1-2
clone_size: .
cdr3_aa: CATSRDPSGGYTF
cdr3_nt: TGTGCCACCAGCAGAGATCCATCGGGTGGCTACACCTTC

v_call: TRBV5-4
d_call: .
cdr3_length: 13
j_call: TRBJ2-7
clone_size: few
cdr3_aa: CASSFYGGYEQYF
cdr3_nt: TGTGCCAGCAGCTTCTATGGGGGCTACGAGCAGTACTTC

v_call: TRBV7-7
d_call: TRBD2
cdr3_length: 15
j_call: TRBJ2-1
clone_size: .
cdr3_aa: CASSSSGSPADEQFF
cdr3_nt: TGTGCCAGCAGCTCTAGCGGGAGCCCTGCAGATGAGCAGTTCTTC

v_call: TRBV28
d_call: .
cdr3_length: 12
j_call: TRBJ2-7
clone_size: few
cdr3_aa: CASSLSGYEQYF
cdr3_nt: TGTGCCAGCAGTTTAAGCGGCTACGAGCAGTACTTC

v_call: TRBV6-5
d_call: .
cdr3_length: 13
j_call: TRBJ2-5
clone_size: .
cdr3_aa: CASSTGRSGTQYF
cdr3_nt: TGTGCCAGCAGTACGGGACGCTCCGGGACCCAGTACTTC

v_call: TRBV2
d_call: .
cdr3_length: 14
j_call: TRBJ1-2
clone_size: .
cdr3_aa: CASIGGRVYYGYTF
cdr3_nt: TGTGCCAGCATCGGTGGCAGGGTTTACTATGGCTACACCTTC

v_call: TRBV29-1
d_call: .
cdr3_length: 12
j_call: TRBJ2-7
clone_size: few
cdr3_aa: CSASGPSYEQYF
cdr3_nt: TGCAGCGCCTCAGGCCCTTCCTACGAGCAGTACTTC

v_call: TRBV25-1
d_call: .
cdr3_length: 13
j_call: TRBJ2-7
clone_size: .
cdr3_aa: CASSESGRYEQYF
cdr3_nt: TGTGCCAGCAGTGAGTCAGGGAGATACGAGCAGTACTTC

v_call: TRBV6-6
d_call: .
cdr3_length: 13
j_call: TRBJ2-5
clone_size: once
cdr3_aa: CASSYQLQETQYF
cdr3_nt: TGTGCCAGCAGTTACCAGCTCCAAGAGACCCAGTACTTC

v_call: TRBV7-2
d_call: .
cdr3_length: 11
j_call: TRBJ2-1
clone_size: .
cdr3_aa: CASSTAFEQFF
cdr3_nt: TGTGCCAGCAGCACGGCGTTTGAGCAGTTCTTC